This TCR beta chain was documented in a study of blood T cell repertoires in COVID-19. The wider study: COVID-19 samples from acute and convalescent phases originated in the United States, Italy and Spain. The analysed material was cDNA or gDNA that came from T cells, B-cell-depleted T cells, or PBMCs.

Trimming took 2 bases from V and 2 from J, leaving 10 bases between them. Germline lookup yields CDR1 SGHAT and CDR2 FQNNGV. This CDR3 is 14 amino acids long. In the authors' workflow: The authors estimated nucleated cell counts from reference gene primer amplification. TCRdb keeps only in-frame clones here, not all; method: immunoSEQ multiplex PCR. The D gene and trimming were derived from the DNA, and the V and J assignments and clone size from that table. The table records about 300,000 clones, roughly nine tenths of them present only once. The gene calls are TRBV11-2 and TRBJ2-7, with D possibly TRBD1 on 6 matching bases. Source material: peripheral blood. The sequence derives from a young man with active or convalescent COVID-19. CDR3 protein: CASSLRGTTYEQYF. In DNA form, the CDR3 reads TGTGCCAGCAGCTTAAGGGGGACAACCTACGAGCAGTACTTC.